This T cell receptor beta chain came from a study of response to subunit inactivated influenza vaccine. TCRdb passed the RT-PCR reads through MiXCR, listing each CDR3 protein once. The sample has hundreds of thousands of distinct CDR3 sequences, 10% to 12% seen once. There are 14 residues in the CDR3. Trimming removed 5 bases from V and 4 bases from J, with 14 bases in between. The germline CDR1 and CDR2 sequences are SGHVS and FQNEAQ. Another study also made use of these data, one on T cells expressing NK-cell markers. That paper adds: Beta-chain TCR cDNA was generated via 5'RACE template switching with UMIs. It was from sorted CD3+CD56+NKG2C+, CD3+CD56+NKG2C- and CD3+CD56-NKG2C+ T cells that TCR beta repertoires came. Seropositivity for HCMV was found in seven of the eight sequenced donors, with one seronegative. The use of an anti-gamma-delta TCR antibody, which was added in several experiments, restricted sorting to T cells expressing alpha-beta TCR.

The sample was PBMCs from blood, taken on the day of vaccination. V is TRBV7-8 and J is TRBJ1-2; unclear D gene. This receptor was identified in a man in his forties or fifties who received an inactivated influenza vaccine. Here the CDR3 reads CASSPNRAPYGYTF. The CDR3 DNA is TGTGCCAGCAGCCCCAACCGGGCCCCCTATGGCTACACCTTC.